This passage covers 20 T cell receptor beta chains from one sample sequenced in a study of T-cell memory formation after mild COVID-19. TCRdb ran MiXCR on the 5' RACE reads and lists one entry per CDR3 protein. The sample has 110,000 to 150,000 distinct CDR3 sequences, 13% to 15% seen once; the top ten hold less than 30%. The sample consisted of PBMCs or a T cell subset sorted from them (not recorded which). The source of these receptors is an adult woman who had mild COVID-19 (a few samples of this study predate the infection). Cell type and time point are not known.

The chain links TRBV6-1 to TRBJ2-2; 14 bases align to TRBD2. With V trimmed by 3 bases and J by 0 bases, 0 bases remained unmatched. CDR3 length: 17 amino acids. CDR1 is MNHNS and CDR2 is SASEGT in the germline V gene. The CDR3 reads CASSEGLAGANTGELFF. The CDR3 DNA reads TGTGCCAGCAGTGAGGGACTAGCGGGGGCGAACACCGGGGAGCTGTTTTTT.

This clonotype was seen repeatedly, ten times or more. The chain employs TRBV11-2 and TRBJ2-3; no reliable D call. Germline CDR1 is SGHAT and CDR2 is FQNNGV. The CDR3 loop spans 12 amino acids. Trimming stripped 1 base from V and 4 bases from J, with 3 bases between. CDR3: CASSLGADTQYF. In nucleotides, the CDR3 is TGTGCCAGCAGCTTAGGGGCAGATACGCAGTATTTT.

This clonotype occurred a few times. The chain combines TRBV6-2 or TRBV6-3 with TRBJ2-7, with D tentatively TRBD2 (6 bases). V was cut by 6 bases and J by 3 bases, with 15 bases left in between. The CDR3 spans 14 residues. CDR1 and CDR2 (germline): MNHEY, SVGEGT. In DNA form, the CDR3 reads TGTGCCAGCAGCTACGAGCGGGCCTTCTACGAGCAGTACTTC. Protein sequence: CASSYERAFYEQYF.

This chain links TRBV9 with TRBJ1-1; no firm D call. This CDR3 is built from 17 residues. Germline values: CDR1 SGDLS, CDR2 YYNGEE. V gave up 4 bases and J gave up 5 bases, with 24 bases separating them. CDR3 region: CASSPGGLKGKVTEAFF. The CDR3 bases are TGTGCCAGCAGCCCGGGCGGCCTCAAGGGCAAGGTAACTGAAGCTTTCTTT.

In this sample, this clonotype turned up a few times. The chain joins TRBV4-1 to TRBJ2-1; 13 bases are shared with TRBD2. Germline CDR1 is MGHRA and CDR2 is YSYEKL. V lost 3 bases and J lost 6; bases outside the gene matches: 8. The CDR3 has 17 residues. The CDR3 spells CASSHGLAGALGNEQFF. DNA for the CDR3: TGCGCCAGCAGCCACGGACTAGCGGGGGCCCTGGGCAATGAGCAGTTCTTC.

This rearrangement joins TRBV5-1 to TRBJ2-1, with D maybe TRBD2 (5 bases). With 0 bases removed from V and 4 bases from J, the gap between germline ends came to 14 bases. This CDR3 has 16 residues. Germline CDR1 and CDR2: SGHRS and YFSETQ. The CDR3 reads CASSLEGSTVYNEQFF. Here the CDR3 DNA reads TGCGCCAGCAGCTTGGAAGGGAGCACCGTGTACAATGAGCAGTTCTTC.

This rearrangement joins TRBV12-5 to TRBJ2-1; 7 bases fit TRBD2. The CDR3 loop spans 17 amino acids. Trimming took 2 bases from V and 6 from J; bases not matched to a gene: 13. In germline, CDR1 is LGHNT, CDR2 FRNRAP. CDR3 in DNA: TGTGCTAGTGGTTTGATAACTAGCGCCCCATTTCCCAATGAGCAGTTCTTC. Translated, it gives CASGLITSAPFPNEQFF.

This clonotype was detected only a few times. V is TRBV20-1 and J is TRBJ1-2; tentatively, D is TRBD1 (6 bases). The CDR3 consists of 11 residues. The ends were cut back, 7 bases at V and 3 bases at J, with 9 bases in the middle. CDR1 DFQATT and CDR2 SNEGSKA come from the germline V gene (reference sequence). DNA for the CDR3: TGCAGTGTCCCAGGGGACTATGGCTACACCTTC. Translated: CSVPGDYGYTF.

The rearrangement uses TRBV12-3 or TRBV12-4 and TRBJ2-1; TRBD2 agrees at 9 bases. J gave up 0 bases and V 1 base, and 13 bases lay outside the gene matches. The CDR3 extends over 20 amino acids. CDR3 DNA: TGTGCCAGCAGTTTAGGGGCAGGGGCGACTAGCGGAGGCTCCTACAATGAGCAGTTCTTC. This translates into CASSLGAGATSGGSYNEQFF.

This clonotype occurred many times. The chain carries TRBV5-5 and TRBJ2-1, with D perhaps matching TRBD1 (6 bases). The CDR3 covers 12 residues. With 4 bases removed from V and 9 bases from J, the gap between germline ends came to 11 bases. Germline V CDR1 and CDR2: SGHKS, YYEKEE (reference sequence). This CDR3 is CASSEQGTEQFF. The CDR3 DNA sequence: TGTGCCAGCAGCGAGCAGGGGACTGAGCAGTTCTTC.

V and J are TRBV6-2 or TRBV6-3 and TRBJ2-1; 13 bases agree with TRBD2. The J segment lost 5 bases and the V segment lost 5 bases, leaving 3 bases of the junction unmatched. The germline gives CDR1 MNHEY, CDR2 SVGEGT. This CDR3 spans 15 amino acids. CDR3 loop: CASSELAGGHNEQFF. CDR3 nucleotide sequence: TGTGCCAGCAGTGAACTAGCGGGAGGGCACAATGAGCAGTTCTTC.

Comments on this clonotype: The junction departs from the called germline gene at one end, perhaps through a read error. The rearrangement joins TRBV20-1 to TRBJ2-7, with 8 bases lining up with TRBD2. The CDR3 length is 15 residues. The germline CDR1 and CDR2 sequences are DFQATT and SNEGSKA (reference sequence). In DNA form, the CDR3 reads TGCAGTGCTAGAGGTTTTACTAGCGGAGGGTACGGGCAGTACTTC. As protein: CSARGFTSGGYGQYF.

The V call is TRBV2, the J call TRBJ1-4; D is ambiguous. The CDR3 has 15 amino acids. V was pared by 5 bases and J by 3 bases, with 13 bases between. CDR1 is SNHLY and CDR2 is FYNNEI in the germline V gene. The CDR3 protein is CASSYGRRANEKLFF. The DNA of the CDR3 is TGTGCCAGCAGTTACGGACGGAGAGCTAATGAAAAACTGTTTTTT.

The V call is TRBV12-3 or TRBV12-4, the J call TRBJ2-1; 14 positions agree with TRBD2. The trim removed 4 bases at V and 10 bases at J, leaving 3 bases unmatched. There are 14 residues in the CDR3. CDR3 residues: CASSSGLAGEEQFF. In DNA, the CDR3 is TGTGCCAGCAGTTCGGGACTAGCGGGAGAGGAGCAGTTCTTC.

The chain is built from TRBV7-9 and TRBJ2-3; D is ambiguous. Germline CDR1 SEHNR, CDR2 FQNEAQ (reference sequence). Trimming pared 4 bases from V and 1 base from J, leaving 9 bases between. There are 14 residues in the CDR3. As DNA, the CDR3 is TGTGCCAGCAGCTCCGCGGCGGGCACAGATACGCAGTATTTT. Protein: CASSSAAGTDTQYF. The full variable domain, rest sourced from reference TRBV7-9 and TRBJ2-3, is DTGVSQNPRHKITKRGQNVTFRCDPISEHNRLYWYRQTLGQGPEFLTYFQNEAQLEKSRLLSDRFSAERPKGSFSTLEIQRTEQGDSAMYLCASSSAAGTDTQYFGPGTRLTVL.

The chain links TRBV5-1 to TRBJ2-5; TRBD1 aligns across 7 bases. CDR3 length: 18 residues. CDR1 is SGHRS, CDR2 YFSETQ, per germline. J lost 2 bases, V lost 4 bases, and 17 bases had no gene match. The CDR3 nucleotides are TGCGCCAGCAGCAACAGGGGCCCCAACCAAGATGGGCAAGAGACCCAGTACTTC. This sequence encodes CASSNRGPNQDGQETQYF.

This clonotype showed up just a few times. This chain connects TRBV7-9 to TRBJ2-7, with 7 bases matching TRBD1. CDR1 and CDR2 (germline): SEHNR, FQNEAQ (reference sequence). Trimming removed 7 bases from V and 0 bases from J; junction bases left unmatched: 15. The CDR3 consists of 17 residues. The CDR3 sequence: CASNTPRGQPSSYEQYF. CDR3 in DNA: TGTGCCAGCAACACCCCAAGGGGGCAGCCGAGCTCCTACGAGCAGTACTTC. The full variable domain, rest sourced from reference TRBV7-9 and TRBJ2-7, is DTGVSQNPRHKITKRGQNVTFRCDPISEHNRLYWYRQTLGQGPEFLTYFQNEAQLEKSRLLSDRFSAERPKGSFSTLEIQRTEQGDSAMYLCASNTPRGQPSSYEQYFGPGTRLTVT.

This clonotype was found a few times. V gene TRBV7-3 combines with J gene TRBJ2-7; 11 nucleotides agree with TRBD2. Germline V gives CDR1 SGHTA, CDR2 FQGTGA. CDR3 size: 15 residues. V shed 5 bases and J 3 bases; nucleotides not matched to a gene: 6. The CDR3: CASSPLAGGNYEQYF. The DNA of the CDR3 is TGTGCCAGCAGCCCCTTAGCGGGAGGGAACTACGAGCAGTACTTC.

The sample holds a few counts of this clonotype. This sequence joins TRBV5-1 and TRBJ2-7, with D maybe TRBD2 (5 bases). The germline CDR1 and CDR2 sequences are SGHRS and YFSETQ. The V and J ends lost 0 bases and 2 bases respectively, with 15 bases between them. The CDR3 runs 16 residues. The CDR3 DNA reads as TGCGCCAGCAGCTTGGCCGAAGAGGGATTACCCTACGAGCAGTACTTC. Its protein product is CASSLAEEGLPYEQYF.

This clonotype was observed a few times. The J gene is TRBJ1-1, the V gene TRBV15; possibly TRBD1 for D (6 bases). This CDR3 has 18 amino acids. From germline, CDR1 is LNHNV and CDR2 YYDKDF (reference sequence). V was cut by 1 base and J by 1 base, with 19 bases left in between. The CDR3: CATSRAVLTGHPNTEAFF. DNA for the CDR3: TGTGCCACCAGCAGAGCGGTATTAACAGGGCATCCGAACACTGAAGCTTTCTTT.